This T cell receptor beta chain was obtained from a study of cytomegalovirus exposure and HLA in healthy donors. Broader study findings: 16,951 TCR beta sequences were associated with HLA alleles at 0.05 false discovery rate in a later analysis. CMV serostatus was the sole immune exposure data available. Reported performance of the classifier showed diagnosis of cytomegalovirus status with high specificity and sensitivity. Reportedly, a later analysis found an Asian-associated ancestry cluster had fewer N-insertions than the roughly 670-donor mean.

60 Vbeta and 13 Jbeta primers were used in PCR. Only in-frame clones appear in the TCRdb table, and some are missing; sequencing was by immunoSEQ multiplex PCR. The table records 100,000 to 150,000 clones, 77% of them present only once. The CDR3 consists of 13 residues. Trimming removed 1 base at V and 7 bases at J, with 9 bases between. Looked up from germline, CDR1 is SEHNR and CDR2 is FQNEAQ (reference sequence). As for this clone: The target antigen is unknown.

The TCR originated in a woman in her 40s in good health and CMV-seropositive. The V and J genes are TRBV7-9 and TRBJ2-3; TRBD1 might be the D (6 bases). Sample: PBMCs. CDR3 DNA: TGTGCCAGCAGCTTAGAAGGGGGTCATACGCAGTATTTT. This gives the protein CASSLEGGHTQYF.